The 32 T cell receptor beta chains reported below all come from one sample, sequenced in a study of T-cell reconstitution after alpha-beta-depleted transplantation in children. Preparation of the TCRbeta library involved a method that used unique molecular identifiers. TCRdb itself ran the PCR reads through MiXCR, one entry per CDR3 protein. The table includes 70,000 to 100,000 distinct CDR3 sequences, 9% to 15% detected once. The sequences come from PBMCs from the stem cell graft donor, collected from the stem cell graft. All receptors come from a human donor who donated a stem cell graft to a child with inherited bone marrow failure.

This clonotype was seen a few times. The chain carries TRBV27 and TRBJ2-7, with D perhaps matching TRBD1 or TRBD2 (5 bases each). V was clipped by 4 bases and J by 5 bases, with 15 bases between them. This CDR3 is built from 14 residues. Germline loops: CDR1 MNHEY, CDR2 SMNVEV (reference sequence). The CDR3 is CASSSGTYFNEQYF. CDR3 coding DNA: TGTGCCAGCAGTTCCGGGACCTACTTTAACGAGCAGTACTTC.

This clonotype was counted ten times or more. This sequence joins TRBV19 and TRBJ1-5, with D perhaps matching TRBD1 (6 bases). The CDR3 covers 15 residues. The germline V and J ends were trimmed by 5 bases and 1 base, with 12 bases remaining between them. Per germline, CDR1 LNHDA and CDR2 SQIVND (reference sequence). The CDR3 nucleotides are TGTGCCAGTAGTTGGGGTACAGGGAGCAATCAGCCCCAGCATTTT. Encoded protein: CASSWGTGSNQPQHF. The variable domain in full, with the rest retrieved from reference TRBV19 and TRBJ1-5, is DGGITQSPKYLFRKEGQNVTLSCEQNLNHDAMYWYRQDPGQGLRLIYYSQIVNDFQKGDIAEGYSVSREKKESFPLTVTSAQKNPTAFYLCASSWGTGSNQPQHFGDGTRLSIL.

This clonotype has a handful of counts. The chain links TRBV6-2 or TRBV6-3 to TRBJ2-3; 13 bases align to TRBD2. CDR1 and CDR2 from the germline V gene are MNHEY and SVGEGT. Losses at the gene ends were 4 bases for V and 5 bases for J; bases not matched to a gene: 6. The CDR3 has 16 amino acids. The CDR3, as DNA: TGTGCCAGCAGTTTCGGACTAGCGGGAGCCGGAGATACGCAGTATTTT. Translation: CASSFGLAGAGDTQYF.

This clonotype was observed a few times. The chain uses TRBV7-9 and TRBJ1-1; D remains unclear. Germline V gives CDR1 SEHNR, CDR2 FQNEAQ (reference sequence). The CDR3 consists of 14 residues. Between the trimmed V and J ends, which lost 4 bases and 1 base, there was a span of 10 bases. CDR3 in DNA: TGTGCCAGCAGCTGGATAGACCCGAACACTGAAGCTTTCTTT. Translated: CASSWIDPNTEAFF.

Turning to this clonotype: A much larger clone is a single base away; this may be a read error. CDR3 protein: CASSVVPSGSGGDTQYF. In DNA form, the CDR3 reads TGTGCCAGCAGCGTAGTCCCTAGCGGGAGTGGTGGGGATACGCAGTATTTT. V gene TRBV9 combines with J gene TRBJ2-3; 10 bases match TRBD2. Trimming at V came to 0 bases and at J to 6 bases, leaving 10 bases not matched to a gene. From germline, CDR1 is SGDLS and CDR2 YYNGEE. CDR3 size: 17 residues.

This clonotype showed up many times. This chain joins TRBV28 and TRBJ2-3; D not resolved. In germline, CDR1 is MDHEN, CDR2 SYDVKM. This CDR3 has 15 amino acids. V was cut by 1 base and J by 6 bases, with 14 bases left in between. Here the CDR3 DNA reads TGTGCCAGCAGTTTATTCCGGACGTACGGGGATACGCAGTATTTT. It yields the protein CASSLFRTYGDTQYF. The whole variable domain, filled in from reference TRBV28 and TRBJ2-3, reads DVKVTQSSRYLVKRTGEKVFLECVQDMDHENMFWYRQDPGLGLRLIYFSYDVKMKEKGDIPEGYSVSREKKERFSLILESASTNQTSMYLCASSLFRTYGDTQYFGPGTRLTVL.

This clonotype showed up many times. The chain joins TRBV9 to TRBJ2-1, with 9 bases lining up with TRBD2. The CDR3 has 18 residues. V was pared by 1 base and J by 5 bases, with 13 bases of the junction left unmatched. Germline-derived CDR1 and CDR2 are SGDLS and YYNGEE. The CDR3 region has the DNA TGTGCCAGCAGCGTAACCCCCCGCGGGGGGGGCCTCAACAATGAGCAGTTCTTC. This sequence encodes CASSVTPRGGGLNNEQFF.

Many counts were recorded for this clonotype. This sequence joins TRBV18 and TRBJ1-1, with D possibly being TRBD1 (5 bases). The CDR3 has 13 residues. The V gene's germline CDR1 is KGHSH and CDR2 LQKENI. V shed 4 bases and J shed 0 bases, with 6 bases lying between them. Here the CDR3 DNA reads TGTGCCAGCTCACAGGACATGAACACTGAAGCTTTCTTT. Translated: CASSQDMNTEAFF.

This clonotype was seen repeatedly, ten times or more. This chain links TRBV29-1 with TRBJ1-1, with 10 bases aligning to TRBD1. The CDR3 runs 15 residues. Germline CDR1 SQVTM, CDR2 ANQGSEA. V was clipped by 5 bases and J by 0 bases; unmatched bases: 6. The CDR3: CSVSPGQGMNTEAFF. The CDR3 DNA reads TGCAGCGTTTCGCCGGGACAGGGGATGAACACTGAAGCTTTCTTT.

This clonotype was detected ten times or more. V and J are TRBV5-6 and TRBJ2-7; D ambiguous. CDR3 length: 14 amino acids. Germline values: CDR1 SGHDT, CDR2 YYEEEE. The ends were cut back, 0 bases at V and 4 bases at J, with 11 bases in the middle. CDR3 DNA sequence: TGTGCCAGCAGCTTGGCATCAGGATCGTACGAGCAGTACTTC. It yields the protein CASSLASGSYEQYF.

The V and J genes are TRBV5-1 and TRBJ1-3; D call uncertain. The germline V gene encodes CDR1 SGHRS and CDR2 YFSETQ. This CDR3 region has 16 residues. Trimming took 4 bases from V and 0 from J, leaving 14 bases between them. CDR3: CASSPDGAYSGNTIYF. CDR3 sequence (DNA): TGCGCCAGCAGCCCGGACGGTGCCTACTCTGGAAACACCATATATTTT.

This clonotype was seen many times. The CDR3 region is CASSLTGDNQPQHF. As DNA, the CDR3 is TGTGCCAGCAGCCTCACAGGGGATAATCAGCCCCAGCATTTT. The V call is TRBV7-2, the J call TRBJ1-5, with 7 positions matching TRBD1. CDR1 SGHTA and CDR2 FQGNSA come from the germline V gene. The ends lost 5 bases at V and 4 bases at J; junction bases unmatched: 5. The CDR3 is 14 residues long.

This clonotype has a count of ten or more. The CDR3 region has the DNA TGTGCCAGCAGTGGGGGACCACCTCAGCCCCAGCATTTT. This encodes CASSGGPPQPQHF. The chain carries TRBV6-2 or TRBV6-3 and TRBJ1-5; D perhaps matches TRBD1 (5 bases). Between the trimmed V and J ends, which lost 5 bases and 6 bases, there was a span of 11 bases. The CDR3 has 13 amino acids. CDR1 and CDR2 (germline): MNHEY, SVGEGT.

This clonotype has at least ten counts. This chain links TRBV15 with TRBJ2-1; tentatively, D is TRBD2 (5 bases). Germline V gene lookup returns CDR1 LNHNV and CDR2 YYDKDF (reference sequence). Trimming stripped 1 base from V and 1 base from J, with 17 bases between. The CDR3 loop spans 18 amino acids. CDR3 in DNA: TGTGCCACCAGCAGAGGACCTAGCACTACAACTTCCTACAATGAGCAGTTCTTC. Protein: CATSRGPSTTTSYNEQFF.

This clonotype appeared many times. CDR3 protein: CSVAREMNTEAFF. CDR3 DNA: TGCAGCGTTGCCAGGGAAATGAACACTGAAGCTTTCTTT. The chain is built from TRBV29-1 and TRBJ1-1; D is perhaps TRBD1 (5 bases). Trimming left V 4 bases short and J 0 bases short, with 9 bases between. Looked up from germline, CDR1 is SQVTM and CDR2 is ANQGSEA. CDR3 length equals 13 residues.

The chain combines TRBV4-2 with TRBJ2-7, with D possibly TRBD2 on 5 matching bases. This CDR3 is 13 amino acids long. Per germline, CDR1 LGHNA and CDR2 YNFKEQ. V lost 2 bases, J lost 3 bases, and 8 bases lay in between. For the CDR3, the DNA is TGTGCCAGCAGCCAAAGCGACTACTACGAGCAGTACTTC. As protein: CASSQSDYYEQYF.

The sample holds many counts of this clonotype. The chain links TRBV18 to TRBJ1-5; 8 bases match TRBD1. The germline V gene encodes CDR1 KGHSH and CDR2 LQKENI. The CDR3 length is 15 residues. J was trimmed by 6 bases and V by 5 bases; bases with no gene match: 9. CDR3 coding DNA: TGTGCCAGCTCAAAACAGGGGGAGGGTAGTCAGCCCCAGCATTTT. Its translation: CASSKQGEGSQPQHF.

This clonotype was counted at least ten times. The chain carries TRBV7-2 and TRBJ1-6; TRBD1 agrees at 8 bases. The germline V gene encodes CDR1 SGHTA and CDR2 FQGNSA. The CDR3 totals 14 residues. The ends lost 6 bases at V and 10 bases at J; junction bases unmatched: 8. The CDR3 spells CASRRGQGYSPLHF. CDR3 nucleotide sequence: TGTGCCAGCAGACGAGGACAGGGTTACTCACCCCTCCACTTT.

This clonotype was counted a few times. The chain employs TRBV12-5 and TRBJ2-5; TRBD2 matches 8 bases. V shed 1 base, J shed 3 bases, and the junction held 7 bases outside the gene matches. The CDR3 spans 16 residues. Germline V gene sequence: CDR1 LGHNT, CDR2 FRNRAP. CDR3 protein: CASGLGRTSSKETQYF. The CDR3 DNA is TGTGCTAGTGGTTTGGGGAGGACTAGCAGCAAAGAGACCCAGTACTTC.

The chain uses TRBV7-9 and TRBJ1-3; D may be TRBD1 (5 bases). Germline V gene sequence: CDR1 SEHNR, CDR2 FQNEAQ (reference sequence). Deletions cut 4 bases from V and 0 bases from J, with 13 bases between. The CDR3 spans 16 residues. The CDR3 is CASSSGGANSGNTIYF. As DNA, the CDR3 is TGTGCCAGCAGCTCCGGAGGGGCCAACTCTGGAAACACCATATATTTT. Based on the CDR3 plus reference TRBV7-9 and TRBJ1-3, the full variable domain is DTGVSQNPRHKITKRGQNVTFRCDPISEHNRLYWYRQTLGQGPEFLTYFQNEAQLEKSRLLSDRFSAERPKGSFSTLEIQRTEQGDSAMYLCASSSGGANSGNTIYFGEGSWLTVV.

This clonotype was counted at least ten times. The chain joins TRBV7-2 to TRBJ2-3; 10 bases agree with TRBD2. Germline loops: CDR1 SGHTA, CDR2 FQGNSA. J was trimmed by 5 bases and V by 0 bases; bases with no gene match: 11. The CDR3 extends over 18 amino acids. DNA of the CDR3: TGTGCCAGCAGCTTAGCGCGGCCGAGCGGGGGGGCGGAAGATACGCAGTATTTT. It translates to CASSLARPSGGAEDTQYF.

This clonotype was observed at least ten times. The V call is TRBV20-1, the J call TRBJ1-2, with 10 positions matching TRBD1. V was pared by 2 bases and J by 6 bases, with 3 bases of the junction left unmatched. Germline V gene data show CDR1 as DFQATT and CDR2 as SNEGSKA (reference sequence). CDR3 size: 13 residues. In nucleotides, the CDR3 is TGCAGTGCTAGACTGGACAGGGGGGATGGCTACACCTTC. It is translated as CSARLDRGDGYTF.

This clonotype was picked up many times. Sequence at one end of the junction differs from germline and may be a read error. The chain employs TRBV6-5 and TRBJ2-5; unclear D gene. Germline values: CDR1 MNHEY, CDR2 SVGAGI. The CDR3 length is 16 residues. In DNA, the CDR3 is TGTGCCAGCAGTTACTCGATCGTCAGCGACGAGGAGACCCAGTACTTT. The encoded protein is CASSYSIVSDEETQYF.

This clonotype was seen many times. V gene TRBV27 combines with J gene TRBJ2-7; 8 bases match TRBD1. CDR3 length: 15 amino acids. J lost 3 bases, V lost 3 bases, and 7 bases had no gene match. The germline gives CDR1 MNHEY, CDR2 SMNVEV (reference sequence). The CDR3, as DNA: TGTGCCAGCAGTTTGGCAGGGACAGGATTCTACGAGCAGTACTTC. Protein: CASSLAGTGFYEQYF.

This clonotype came up many times. CDR3 sequence (DNA): TGCGCCAGCAGCCAAGCCGACAGAGAGGCAGATACGCAGTATTTT. The encoded protein is CASSQADREADTQYF. The V gene is TRBV4-3, the J gene TRBJ2-3; a weak D match, TRBD1 (5 bases). Trimming took off 1 base at V and 4 bases at J, with 12 bases between the two ends. Germline CDR1 LGHNA, CDR2 YSLEER. The CDR3 spans 15 residues.

V is TRBV10-3 and J is TRBJ1-5, with D unresolved. The V end lost 1 base, the J end lost 4 bases, and 11 bases lay between the germline ends. This CDR3 comprises 15 residues. From germline, CDR1 is ENHRY and CDR2 SYGVKD. CDR3 sequence reads: CAISEYTVRNQPQHF. In DNA, the CDR3 is TGTGCCATCAGTGAGTACACGGTGAGAAATCAGCCCCAGCATTTT.

There are many counts of this clonotype. This chain joins TRBV7-6 and TRBJ1-1; D remains unclear. Germline-derived CDR1 and CDR2 are SGHVS and FNYEAQ. The V end was cut by 1 base, the J end by 7 bases, with 10 bases between. The CDR3 runs 13 residues. The CDR3 nucleotides read TGTGCCAGCAGCTTAGGAATAGATGGTGAAGCTTTCTTT. Translation: CASSLGIDGEAFF.

This clonotype was observed many times. The genes are TRBV5-1 and TRBJ2-7; D is unclear. CDR3 length: 12 amino acids. Germline CDR1 reads SGHRS; CDR2 reads YFSETQ. V gave up 3 bases and J gave up 7 bases, with 11 bases separating them. The CDR3 bases are TGCGCCAGCAGCTATTCGGATCAGGAGCAGTACTTC. The encoded protein is CASSYSDQEQYF.

J is TRBJ1-5 and V is TRBV29-1, with 8 bases that match TRBD1. The J segment lost 7 bases and the V segment lost 4 bases, leaving 9 bases of the junction unmatched. CDR3 length: 14 residues. CDR1 is SQVTM and CDR2 is ANQGSEA in the germline V gene. CDR3 coding DNA: TGCAGCGTTGCGTGGGGACAGGCATCGCAGCCCCAGCATTTT. Translation gives CSVAWGQASQPQHF.

This clonotype was detected a few times. This chain links TRBV4-2 with TRBJ2-7, with D possibly matching TRBD1 (6 bases). This CDR3 has 15 amino acids. Trimming stripped 1 base from V and 3 bases from J, with 13 bases between. The germline gives CDR1 LGHNA, CDR2 YNFKEQ. CDR3 sequence reads: CASSQGGGGDYEQYF. CDR3 bases: TGTGCCAGCAGCCAAGGAGGGGGTGGGGACTACGAGCAGTACTTC.

J is TRBJ2-7 and V is TRBV18; TRBD1 matches 7 bases. The CDR3 is 16 residues long. Losses at the gene ends were 3 bases for V and 4 bases for J; bases not matched to a gene: 12. In germline, CDR1 is KGHSH, CDR2 LQKENI. The DNA for the CDR3 is TGTGCCAGCTCACCGGTACCGGGACAGAGTCTTTACGAGCAGTACTTC. It codes for CASSPVPGQSLYEQYF.

This clonotype was counted at least ten times. The chain has TRBV5-1 and TRBJ2-4; no clear D. The germline gives CDR1 SGHRS, CDR2 YFSETQ. The ends were cut back, 4 bases at V and 10 bases at J, with 18 bases in the middle. The CDR3 totals 14 residues. The CDR3 nucleotides are TGCGCCAGCAGCGCCGTAGCCCACCGTAAGATTCAGTACTTC. Translation: CASSAVAHRKIQYF.